This TCR beta chain appears in the sequencing data of a study of beta chain features in type 1 diabetes (dated by TCRdb to 2017 to 2018). Broadly, across the study: Patients and healthy donors did not differ in mean age, gender distribution, total cell number or subset yield. A total of over 90,000,000 sorted cells were examined across all samples, and a strong correlation was observed between cell number per subset and RNA yield. In the study, recently diagnosed type 1 diabetes patients and matched healthy donors were compared on the TCRB repertoires of their sorted circulating CD4+ T cell subsets. Naive and central memory subsets were obtained from all 30 or so donors, but regulatory and stem cell-like memory subsets were isolated from only 8 patients and roughly eight healthy donors. Here is what the overall study found, with its caveats: Fewer insertions and more nucleotide deletions at VDJ recombination sites were observed in patients with type 1 diabetes, implying thymic rearrangement abnormalities. PCR may preferentially amplify shorter templates, but because patient and control samples were amplified and corrected together, any resulting skew would affect both groups equally. The naive, central memory and regulatory TCRB repertoires appeared to resemble one another more closely among patients than among healthy donors. Sequencing cDNA rather than genomic DNA could over-represent highly expressing activated cells, although activation and CD3 levels did not differ between groups. In all four CD4+ subsets, TCRB CDR3 length was moderately but significantly shorter in type 1 diabetes patients. Because the HLA sub-analyses included only small numbers of individuals, any influence of HLA type on TCRB rearrangement was left unresolved.

To note about this clone: Its antigen is still unknown. Qualities for individual bases were not recorded, and no much larger clone is one base off.

A single peripheral blood draw of approximately 120 mL on average was collected from each donor into heparinised tubes. A BD FACSAria II was used to sort naive, central memory, regulatory and stem cell-like memory CD4+ T cells with a panel that included CD45RO, CCR7, CD25, CD127, CD95 and CD27. Every sorted population had a purity above 95%. PBMCs were separated immediately by Lymphoprep density gradient centrifugation and were stained directly, without being cultured. Samples were stained and sorted in pairs, with one healthy donor and one patient per experiment, so that batch effects were minimized. The entire amount of isolated RNA was reverse transcribed using the High Capacity cDNA Reverse Transcription Kit, so the sequenced TCRB transcripts were expressed ones. Deep immunoSEQ sequencing was applied to naive, central memory and regulatory T cell samples, giving an average of approximately 3.8 million total reads per sample. Sorted cells were lysed in RLT buffer and RNA was extracted with DNase-treated RNeasy Micro or Mini kits, depending on cell number. To prevent cross-contamination, each cell subset was processed individually, whereas patient and healthy donor samples were processed jointly. Using the immunoSEQ multiplex PCR, TCRB sequences were amplified from cDNA into 87-bp fragments spanning the CDR3 region. The amplicons were sequenced using the Illumina HiSeq platform. On the authors' methods: Synthetic template baselines were used to correct PCR bias computationally, reads within Hamming distance 2 were collapsed together, and singletons that could not be merged were discarded. Reads were aligned to IMGT to assign V, D and J genes, CDR3 length, and insertions or deletions at six rearrangement sites. Clonotype counts were normalized to sorted cell number within each subset before computing true diversity and Gini coefficients with the tcR R package. Repertoire sharing was quantified using the overlap coefficient calculated on TCRB nucleotide sequences. TCRdb provides this immuneACCESS table in a form limited to in-frame rearrangements. Some clones are lacking; in checked studies, under half of them reflect an unresolved V gene, and why the rest are absent is not known. The V and J calls and clone size come from that table; D and trimming were worked out from the DNA. This sample has approximately 170,000 clones in its table, and approximately 8.1% of those were observed once. The ten largest account for under 0.55% of the sample.

According to the germline V gene, CDR1 reads MDHEN and CDR2 reads SYDVKM. Counted from cysteine to phenylalanine, this CDR3 has 15 amino acids. Only the CDR3 DNA stays, 45 bases, in frame from base 1. V has 4 bases trimmed and J has 8 bases trimmed; junction bases matching no gene number 8. The sequence joins TRBV28 to TRBJ1-2; TRBD1 aligns with 12 central bases. The clonotype originates from a man aged 18 to 29 with type 1 diabetes. Sequencing used central memory CD4+ T cells from blood. The DNA sequence is TGTGCCAGCAGTTCGGGACAGGGGGCTATTGACGGCTACACCTTC. Its coded protein is CASSSGQGAIDGYTF.